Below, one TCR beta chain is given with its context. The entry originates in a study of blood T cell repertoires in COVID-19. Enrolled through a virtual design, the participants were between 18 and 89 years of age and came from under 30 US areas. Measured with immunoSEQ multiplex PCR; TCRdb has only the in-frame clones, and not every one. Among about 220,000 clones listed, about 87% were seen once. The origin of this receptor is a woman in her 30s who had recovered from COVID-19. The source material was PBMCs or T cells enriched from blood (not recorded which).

CDR3 coding DNA: TGTGCCAGCTTACAGGGGGCAGGAGATACGCAGTATTTT. The encoded protein is CASLQGAGDTQYF. This chain links TRBV7-9 with TRBJ2-3; TRBD1 matches at 9 bases. The V segment lost 8 bases and the J segment 5 bases; nucleotides outside the gene matches: 5. The CDR3 is 13 amino acids. Germline loops: CDR1 SEHNR, CDR2 FQNEAQ (reference sequence).